This T cell receptor beta chain originates from a study of blood T cell repertoires in COVID-19. The table came from immunoSEQ multiplex PCR; TCRdb's copy has only in-frame clones and leaves some out. Of fewer than 300,000 clones listed, 83% were seen once; the top ten hold roughly 5.7%. V trimming: 0 bases; J trimming: 7 bases; junction bases outside the gene matches: 6. This CDR3 comprises 15 residues. Germline V lookup: CDR1 KGHSH, CDR2 LQKENI. Material for sequencing was peripheral blood. The clonotype was recovered from a man older than 75 with acute or convalescent COVID-19. This chain connects TRBV18 to TRBJ1-1; 9 nucleotides align to TRBD1. The CDR3 DNA follows: TGTGCCAGCTCACCACCGGGACAGGGTAGAATTGAAGCTTTCTTT. Amino acid sequence: CASSPPGQGRIEAFF.